This T cell receptor (beta chain) came from a study of blood T cells in healthy people across ages. Study as a whole: About one barcoded beta molecule per two T cells was captured by template switching.

The CDR3 is 12 residues long. Trimming removed 5 bases from V and 7 bases from J, with 12 bases in between. In germline, CDR1 is SGHTA, CDR2 FQGNSA. A sample-barcoded 5' primer and a J-beta primer mix were used in a second PCR of roughly 7 to 11 cycles. TCRdb re-called the 5' RACE reads with MiXCR, one entry per CDR3 protein. The repertoire holds under 1,100,000 distinct CDR3 sequences, with under 30% as singletons. The data were also submitted as part of a second study, on T cells of mothers and their children.

J is TRBJ2-7 and V is TRBV7-2, with D unresolved. The receptor's source is a girl under 10 years old in good health. The sequenced sample was blood. The chain's CDR3 is CASSLAREEQYF. DNA of the CDR3: TGTGCCAGCAGCCTCGCTCGCGAGGAGCAGTACTTC.